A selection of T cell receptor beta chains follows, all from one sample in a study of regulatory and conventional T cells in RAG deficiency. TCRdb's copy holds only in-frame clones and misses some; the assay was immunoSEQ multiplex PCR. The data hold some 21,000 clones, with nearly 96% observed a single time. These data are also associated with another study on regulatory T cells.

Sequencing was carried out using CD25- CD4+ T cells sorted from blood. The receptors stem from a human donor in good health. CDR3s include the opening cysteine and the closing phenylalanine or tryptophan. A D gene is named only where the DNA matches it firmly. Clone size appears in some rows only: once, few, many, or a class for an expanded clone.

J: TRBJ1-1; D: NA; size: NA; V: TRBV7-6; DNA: TGTGCCAGCAGCTTAGGTGGCGGGGGTGGTACTGAAGCTTTCTTT; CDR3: CASSLGGGGGTEAFF
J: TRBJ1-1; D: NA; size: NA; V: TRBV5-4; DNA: TGTGCCAGCAGCTTGTTCGGGGGTGGGGGCACTGAAGCTTTCTTT; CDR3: CASSLFGGGGTEAFF
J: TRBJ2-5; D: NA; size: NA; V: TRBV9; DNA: TGTGCCAGCAGCGTGGGTCCAGGGATGGAGGAGACCCAGTACTTC; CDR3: CASSVGPGMEETQYF
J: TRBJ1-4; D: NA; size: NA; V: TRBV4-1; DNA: TGCGCCAGCAGCCAAGTTGGCAGGGCCCGATCTAATGAAAAACTGTTTTTT; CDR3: CASSQVGRARSNEKLFF
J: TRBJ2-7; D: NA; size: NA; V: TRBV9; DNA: TGTGCCAGCAGCGTAGGCGAGGACAGATCCTACGAGCAGTACTTC; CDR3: CASSVGEDRSYEQYF
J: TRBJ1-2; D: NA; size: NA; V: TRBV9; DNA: TGTGCCAGCAGCGGGGGGGGTGGCTACACCTTC; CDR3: CASSGGGGYTF
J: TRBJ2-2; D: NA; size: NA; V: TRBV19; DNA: TGTGCCAGTAGTGCCGGGACAAAACGCAGGGAGCTGTTTTTT; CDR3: CASSAGTKRRELFF
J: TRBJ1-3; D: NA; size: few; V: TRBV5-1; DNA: TGCGCCAGCAGCTTGGATTCAGGGGCATCTGGAAACACCATATATTTT; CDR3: CASSLDSGASGNTIYF
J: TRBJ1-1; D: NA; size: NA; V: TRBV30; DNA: TGTGCCTGGAGTGTGGTCGGAGGAACTGAAGCTTTCTTT; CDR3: CAWSVVGGTEAFF
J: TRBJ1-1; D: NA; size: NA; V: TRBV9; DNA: TGTGCCAGCAGCGTCACAGAGTTAGGGAACACTGAAGCTTTCTTT; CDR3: CASSVTELGNTEAFF
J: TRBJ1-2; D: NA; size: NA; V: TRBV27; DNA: TGTGCCAGCAGTAGGGATTCCGACCGTCCGATTCGGGGTGGCTACACCTTC; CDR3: CASSRDSDRPIRGGYTF
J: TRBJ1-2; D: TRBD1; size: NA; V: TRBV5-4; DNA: TGTGCCAGCAGCTCGGACAGGGTCTATGGCTACACCTTC; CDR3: CASSSDRVYGYTF
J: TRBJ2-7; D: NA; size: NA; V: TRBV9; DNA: TGTGCCAGCAGCGTAGATTCCGGACACTTCTCCGAGCAGTACTTC; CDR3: CASSVDSGHFSEQYF
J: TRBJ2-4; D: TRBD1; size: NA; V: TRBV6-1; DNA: TGTGCCAGCAGGACCGGGACAGCCTTAACCATTCAGTACTTC; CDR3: CASRTGTALTIQYF
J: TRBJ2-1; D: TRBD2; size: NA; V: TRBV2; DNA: TGTGCCAGCAGGTACTATATTAGCGGGGGAGACCGCTCCTCTTACAATGAGCAGTTCTTC; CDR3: CASRYYISGGDRSSYNEQFF
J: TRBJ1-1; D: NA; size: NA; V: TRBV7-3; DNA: TGTGCCAGCAGCTTAAAAGGGGGCACTGAAGCTTTCTTT; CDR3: CASSLKGGTEAFF
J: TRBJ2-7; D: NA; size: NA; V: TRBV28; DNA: TGTGCCAGCAGGGAAGGTCGTCAGGGGAGCGAGCAGTACTTC; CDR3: CASREGRQGSEQYF
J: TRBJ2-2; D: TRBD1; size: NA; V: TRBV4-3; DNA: TGCGCCAGCAGCCAAGGTTGGCGACAGGGGGCTGCTAGCCCCGGGGAGCTGTTTTTT; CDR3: CASSQGWRQGAASPGELFF
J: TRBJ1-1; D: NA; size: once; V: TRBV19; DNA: TGTGCCAGTAGTATATCGGGGTTGTCGGACACTGAAGCTTTCTTT; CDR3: CASSISGLSDTEAFF
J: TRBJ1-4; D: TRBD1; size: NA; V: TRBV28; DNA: TGTGCCAGCAGTACACAGGGGGCAACTAATGAAAAACTGTTTTTT; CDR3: CASSTQGATNEKLFF
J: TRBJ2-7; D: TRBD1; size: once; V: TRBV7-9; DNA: TGTGCCAGCAGCCAAACAGGGGGCTGGGGCGAGCAGTACTTC; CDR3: CASSQTGGWGEQYF
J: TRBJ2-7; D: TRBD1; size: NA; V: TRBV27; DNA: TGTGCCAGCAGTCGCCTCCTCCTTAAAGACAGGGACGAGCAGTACTTC; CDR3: CASSRLLLKDRDEQYF
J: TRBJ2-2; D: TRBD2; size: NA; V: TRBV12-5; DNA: TGTGCTAGTGGTTCTACCCTCGTAGCGGGGGTTACCGGGGAGCTGTTTTTT; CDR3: CASGSTLVAGVTGELFF
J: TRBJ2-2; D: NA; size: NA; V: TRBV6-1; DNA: TGTGCCAGCAGTGGATATGAACCGGGGATCAACCCCGGGGAGCTGTTTTTT; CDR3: CASSGYEPGINPGELFF
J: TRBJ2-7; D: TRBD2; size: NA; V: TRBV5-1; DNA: TGCGCCAGCAGTTTTGCCGGGACTATGTCGGGCGAGCAGTACTTC; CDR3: CASSFAGTMSGEQYF
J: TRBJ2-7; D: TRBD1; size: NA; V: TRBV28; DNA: TGTGCCAGCCGAGGACAGGGAGGCGCCTACGAGCAGTACTTC; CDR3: CASRGQGGAYEQYF
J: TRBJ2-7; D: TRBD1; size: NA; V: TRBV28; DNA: TGTGCCAGCAGTCTCTACCGGACAGGGGAGCACGAGCAGTACTTC; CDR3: CASSLYRTGEHEQYF
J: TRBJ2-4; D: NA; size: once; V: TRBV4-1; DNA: TGCGCCAGCAGCCAAGTCCGTATCCCTCAGAACATTCAGTACTTC; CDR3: CASSQVRIPQNIQYF
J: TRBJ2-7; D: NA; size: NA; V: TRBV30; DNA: TGTGCCTGGAGTCAGGGTTGGTACGAGCAGTACTTC; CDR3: CAWSQGWYEQYF
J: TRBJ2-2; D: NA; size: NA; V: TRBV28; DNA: TGTGCCAGCAGTTTATTCCAGGGCACCGGGGAGCTGTTTTTT; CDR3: CASSLFQGTGELFF
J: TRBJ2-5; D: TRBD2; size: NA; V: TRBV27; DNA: TGTGCCAGCAGCGGGACTAGCGGGGGGCCTCGGGAGACCCAGTACTTC; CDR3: CASSGTSGGPRETQYF
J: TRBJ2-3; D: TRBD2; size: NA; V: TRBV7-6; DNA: TGTGCCAGCAGCCGCGGGACTAGCGGGGGGGTTGGTGTTCCAGATACGCAGTATTTT; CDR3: CASSRGTSGGVGVPDTQYF
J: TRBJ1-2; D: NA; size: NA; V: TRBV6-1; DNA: TGTGCCAGCAGCGTGAGACAGAACTATGGCTACACCTTC; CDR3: CASSVRQNYGYTF
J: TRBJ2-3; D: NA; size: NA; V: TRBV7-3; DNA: TGTGCCAGCAGCTTAGCGGCCGACTATACGCAGTATTTT; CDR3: CASSLAADYTQYF